Shown below are 6 T cell receptor beta chains from a single sample sequenced in a study of blood T cell repertoires in COVID-19. Assay used: immunoSEQ multiplex PCR; TCRdb lists only in-frame clones, some missing. This table has roughly 200,000 clones, 80% to 85% appearing once. The source material was peripheral blood. All receptors derive from a man aged 50-60 years with active or convalescent COVID-19.

The chain has TRBV5-1 and TRBJ2-1; 9 bases are a match to TRBD2. The CDR3 sequence is 14 residues long. Germline V gives CDR1 SGHRS, CDR2 YFSETQ. Trimming cost V 4 bases and J 9 bases; bases outside gene matches: 8. The CDR3 sequence is CASSGSGGQGEQFF. CDR3 nucleotides: TGCGCCAGCAGCGGGAGCGGGGGGCAGGGTGAGCAGTTCTTC.

The V gene is TRBV11-3, the J gene TRBJ2-3, with 9 bases aligning to TRBD2. Trimming at V came to 5 bases and at J to 4 bases, leaving 10 bases not matched to a gene. This CDR3 has 16 amino acids. The V gene's germline CDR1 is SGHNT and CDR2 YENEEA. The CDR3, as DNA: TGTGCCAGCAGCACCAGGGGCGGGGGGGTTCCAGATACGCAGTATTTT. Protein sequence: CASSTRGGGVPDTQYF.

This chain joins TRBV7-2 and TRBJ1-3, with D maybe TRBD1 (6 bases). The CDR3 has 15 amino acids. V was pared by 3 bases and J by 2 bases, with 11 bases between. Germline assignment: CDR1 SGHTA and CDR2 FQGNSA. The CDR3 reads CASSLNRAPGNTIYF. CDR3 coding DNA: TGTGCCAGCAGCTTGAACAGGGCTCCTGGAAACACCATATATTTT.

The chain is built from TRBV4-2 and TRBJ1-5; 7 bases are shared with TRBD1. V was clipped by 0 bases and J by 3 bases; unmatched bases: 14. This CDR3 spans 19 amino acids. Per the germline V gene, CDR1 is LGHNA and CDR2 is YNFKEQ. In DNA form, the CDR3 reads TGTGCCAGCAGCCAAGATCGGTTCGTGGAAACAGGGGACAATCAGCCCCAGCATTTT. This codes for CASSQDRFVETGDNQPQHF.

The V call is TRBV30, the J call TRBJ2-7; TRBD2 might be the D (5 bases). Deletions cut 4 bases from V and 3 bases from J, with 16 bases between. This CDR3 is 14 amino acids long. The germline V gene has CDR1 GTSNPN and CDR2 SVGIG (reference sequence). CDR3 sequence: CAWTPRSRDYEQYF. Here the CDR3 DNA reads TGTGCCTGGACCCCCCGCTCCCGGGACTACGAGCAGTACTTC.

This clone occurred a few times. The V gene is TRBV19, the J gene TRBJ1-2, with TRBD1 as a possible D gene (5 bases). The CDR3 extends over 12 amino acids. Germline V lookup: CDR1 LNHDA, CDR2 SQIVND (reference sequence). Trimming shortened V by 9 bases and J by 5 bases, and 13 bases separated the two germline ends. The CDR3 DNA follows: TGTGCCAGCCAGGGCCGTCCTTATGGCTACACCTTC. Translation: CASQGRPYGYTF.